This paragraph covers one TCR beta chain sequence. What it binds is unknown. Germline V gene sequence: CDR1 GTSNPN, CDR2 SVGIG (reference sequence). V trimming: 4 bases; J trimming: 3 bases; junction bases outside the gene matches: 7. CDR3 length: 15 residues. This entry comes from a study of cytomegalovirus exposure and HLA in healthy donors. In the PCR, 60 Vbeta and 13 Jbeta primers were used. Sequencing used immunoSEQ multiplex PCR; TCRdb keeps in-frame clones, though not all of them. The sample contains about 190,000 clones, around three quarters of which appear only once. Broader study findings: High specificity and sensitivity for cytomegalovirus status were reported for the classifier. Upon later analysis, HLA-associated TCR beta chains proved more clonally expanded than other, equally common chains.

The clonotype was recovered from a woman aged 25 to 39 in good health and CMV-seropositive. The chain carries TRBV30 and TRBJ2-2; 8 nucleotides line up with TRBD2. Sequenced material: PBMCs. Here the CDR3 reads CAWNPYSGDTGELFF. In nucleotides, the CDR3 is TGTGCCTGGAACCCCTATAGCGGGGACACCGGGGAGCTGTTTTTT.